These 31 T cell receptor beta chains were sequenced from one sample in a study of T cells after yellow fever vaccination. MiXCR, applied by TCRdb to the 5' RACE reads, yields one record per CDR3 protein. The sample holds 400,000 to 650,000 distinct CDR3 sequences, about a fifth seen once. Material: PBMCs, obtained approximately 22 days after the first yellow fever vaccination. These receptors came from a man aged 18 to 29 who received the YFV17D yellow fever vaccine.

V is TRBV5-4 and J is TRBJ2-5, with unresolved D. In germline, CDR1 is SGHNT, CDR2 YYREEE (reference sequence). This CDR3 is built from 14 residues. The V end was cut by 4 bases, the J end by 1 base, with 11 bases between. CDR3 in DNA: TGTGCCAGCAGCCTCGACCAGATCCAAGAGACCCAGTACTTC. It specifies CASSLDQIQETQYF.

This clonotype came up a few times. The chain carries TRBV6-1 and TRBJ1-1; 7 positions agree with TRBD1. J was trimmed by 0 bases and V by 6 bases; bases with no gene match: 4. Germline V gene lookup returns CDR1 MNHNS and CDR2 SASEGT. This CDR3 is built from 14 residues. CDR3: CASSRDRLNTEAFF. CDR3 sequence (DNA): TGTGCCAGCAGCCGGGACAGACTGAACACTGAAGCTTTCTTT.

V usage is TRBV1 and J usage is TRBJ2-2; the DNA was not compared with TRBD1, the D call given in the table. TRBV1 is deemed a pseudogene. The CDR3 runs 15 residues. The CDR3 sequence is CTSSQGRPPTGELFF. CDR3 sequence (DNA): TGCACCAGCAGCCAAGGGCGCCCACCGACCGGGGAGCTGTTTTTT.

The chain uses TRBV5-4 and TRBJ2-3, with D perhaps given as TRBD1 or TRBD2 (6 bases each). From germline, CDR1 is SGHNT and CDR2 YYREEE (reference sequence). The V gene lost 4 bases and the J gene lost 2 bases, with 11 bases spanning the gap. The CDR3 has 14 amino acids. The CDR3 region has the DNA TGTGCCAGCAGCCCCGGGGGACACACAGATACGCAGTATTTT. Translated, it gives CASSPGGHTDTQYF.

Points on this clonotype: This may stem from a read error, because a much larger clone lies one nucleotide away. DNA for the CDR3: TGTGCCAGCAGTTACACGGGGGGTTCCTACGAGCAGTACTTC. Protein: CASSYTGGSYEQYF. The V and J genes are TRBV7-2 and TRBJ2-7, with TRBD2 matching 7 bases. The CDR3 consists of 14 residues. Per germline, CDR1 SGHTA and CDR2 FQGNSA. J gave up 1 base and V 6 bases, and 6 bases lay outside the gene matches.

The V gene is TRBV12-3 or TRBV12-4, the J gene TRBJ2-1; a possible D gene is TRBD2 (5 bases). With 3 bases removed from V and 7 bases from J, the gap between germline ends came to 16 bases. The CDR3 loop spans 15 amino acids. CDR3 in amino acids: CASSFLSGKPNEQFF. CDR3 sequence (DNA): TGTGCCAGCAGTTTCCTGAGCGGAAAACCGAATGAGCAGTTCTTC.

The chain joins TRBV20-1 to TRBJ1-4; D is possibly TRBD1 (6 bases). CDR3 length: 13 amino acids. The germline V gene has CDR1 DFQATT and CDR2 SNEGSKA (reference sequence). The V gene lost 3 bases and the J gene lost 5 bases, with 10 bases spanning the gap. The CDR3 DNA sequence: TGCAGTGCTAGCACAGGGCGAAATGAAAAACTGTTTTTT. Its protein is CSASTGRNEKLFF.

This clonotype was seen at least ten times. The chain couples TRBV5-1 to TRBJ2-4, with D unresolved. Germline V gene lookup returns CDR1 SGHRS and CDR2 YFSETQ. The CDR3 spans 18 residues. Trimming stripped 0 bases from V and 4 bases from J, with 20 bases between. CDR3 in amino acids: CASSLASFQPSFKNIQYF. In DNA, the CDR3 is TGCGCCAGCAGCTTGGCATCCTTCCAACCCTCCTTTAAAAACATTCAGTACTTC.

This clonotype occurred many times. This chain connects TRBV10-3 to TRBJ2-1; 7 nucleotides agree with TRBD2. With V trimmed by 3 bases and J by 5 bases, 10 bases remained unmatched. The CDR3 totals 16 residues. Per germline, CDR1 ENHRY and CDR2 SYGVKD. CDR3 residues: CAISDEGGGINNEQFF. CDR3 DNA: TGTGCCATCAGTGATGAAGGCGGGGGAATCAACAATGAGCAGTTCTTC.

The CDR3 DNA is TGTGCCAGCAGCTTCCCAACAGGGGCCATAGAGACCCAGTACTTC. This sequence encodes CASSFPTGAIETQYF. The chain has TRBV7-2 and TRBJ2-5; 7 bases map to TRBD1. The V gene end was trimmed by 3 bases and the J gene end by 4 bases; junction bases not matched to a gene: 8. Per the germline V gene, CDR1 is SGHTA and CDR2 is FQGNSA. CDR3 length: 15 residues. Together with reference TRBV7-2 and TRBJ2-5, the CDR3 gives the full variable domain: GAGVSQSPSNKVTEKGKDVELRCDPISGHTALYWYRQSLGQGLEFLIYFQGNSAPDKSGLPSDRFSAERTGGSVSTLTIQRTQQEDSAVYLCASSFPTGAIETQYFGPGTRLLVL.

The chain carries TRBV29-1 and TRBJ1-2; D not certain. The CDR3 extends over 11 amino acids. V lost 6 bases and J lost 7, with 12 bases in between. Germline V gene data show CDR1 as SQVTM and CDR2 as ANQGSEA. CDR3 in amino acids: CSVAYFGGYTF. Written as DNA, the CDR3 is TGCAGCGTCGCTTACTTCGGTGGCTACACCTTC.

The sample holds a few counts of this clonotype. This rearrangement joins TRBV6-5 to TRBJ2-7; 12 nucleotides agree with TRBD1. The V gene end was trimmed by 4 bases and the J gene end by 6 bases; junction bases not matched to a gene: 7. CDR1 MNHEY and CDR2 SVGAGI come from the germline V gene. CDR3 length: 15 residues. The CDR3 sequence: CASSSSGTGGSEQYF. CDR3 bases: TGTGCCAGCAGTTCGTCCGGGACAGGGGGCTCCGAGCAGTACTTC.

This clonotype has at least ten counts. In DNA, the CDR3 is TGCAGCGTTGGGAGCATGAACACTGAAGCTTTCTTT. It yields the protein CSVGSMNTEAFF. The genes are TRBV29-1 and TRBJ1-1; D is unclear. CDR3 length equals 12 residues. Trimming took off 4 bases at V and 0 bases at J, with 6 bases between the two ends. Germline V CDR1 and CDR2: SQVTM, ANQGSEA.

The genes are TRBV7-9 and TRBJ1-1; D not certain. Germline values: CDR1 SEHNR, CDR2 FQNEAQ (reference sequence). The ends were cut back, 3 bases at V and 2 bases at J, with 10 bases in the middle. CDR3 length: 14 residues. For the CDR3, the DNA is TGTGCCAGCAGCTTCACCGGGCTAAACACTGAAGCTTTCTTT. Residues: CASSFTGLNTEAFF. The full variable domain, rest sourced from reference TRBV7-9 and TRBJ1-1, is DTGVSQNPRHKITKRGQNVTFRCDPISEHNRLYWYRQTLGQGPEFLTYFQNEAQLEKSRLLSDRFSAERPKGSFSTLEIQRTEQGDSAMYLCASSFTGLNTEAFFGQGTRLTVV.

This clonotype came up a few times. The V gene is TRBV29-1, the J gene TRBJ1-2; D ambiguous. V lost 3 bases to trimming and J lost 4 bases, with 9 bases between them. This CDR3 region has 12 residues. CDR1 and CDR2 (germline): SQVTM, ANQGSEA. In DNA form, the CDR3 reads TGCAGCGTTGACCCGGGTAGCTATGGCTACACCTTC. Translated, it gives CSVDPGSYGYTF.

V usage is TRBV11-2 and J usage is TRBJ2-2; 9 bases fit TRBD1. CDR3 length: 18 residues. J was trimmed by 0 bases and V by 5 bases; bases with no gene match: 10. CDR1 is SGHAT, CDR2 FQNNGV, per germline. CDR3 protein: CASSPGTGFPSNTGELFF. DNA of the CDR3: TGTGCCAGCAGCCCCGGGACAGGGTTCCCCTCGAACACCGGGGAGCTGTTTTTT.

This clonotype was observed a handful of times. The chain has TRBV5-1 and TRBJ2-7, with D possibly being TRBD1 or TRBD2 (6 bases each). CDR1 and CDR2 from the germline V gene are SGHRS and YFSETQ. With 2 bases removed from V and 6 bases from J, the gap between germline ends came to 24 bases. The CDR3 length is 17 residues. CDR3 DNA: TGCGCCAGCAGCTTTTGGGACCCGGGGGCTCTTTTTTCCGAGCAGTACTTC. Translating gives CASSFWDPGALFSEQYF.

The chain combines TRBV6-5 with TRBJ2-1; D is undetermined. This CDR3 has 16 amino acids. Germline assignment: CDR1 MNHEY and CDR2 SVGAGI. Trimming cost V 2 bases and J 9 bases, with 20 bases left between them. Written as DNA, the CDR3 is TGTGCCAGCAGTTACGCGACCAAACCTTTAGTGCTTGAGCAGTTCTTC. As protein: CASSYATKPLVLEQFF.

The chain joins TRBV9 to TRBJ2-2; 8 nucleotides line up with TRBD2. Losses at the gene ends were 7 bases for V and 2 bases for J; bases not matched to a gene: 1. Germline CDR1 SGDLS, CDR2 YYNGEE. The CDR3 has 13 residues. The CDR3 nucleotides are TGTGCCAGCCGGGGGGGCAACACCGGGGAGCTGTTTTTT. This codes for CASRGGNTGELFF.

The J gene is TRBJ2-7, the V gene TRBV6-5, with a possible D match to TRBD1 (5 bases). The CDR3 has 13 amino acids. V gave up 2 bases and J gave up 1 base, with 6 bases separating them. Germline V gene sequence: CDR1 MNHEY, CDR2 SVGAGI. CDR3 coding DNA: TGTGCCAGCAGTTACAGGGGTTCCTACGAGCAGTACGTC. Encoded protein: CASSYRGSYEQYV.

This clonotype was detected only a few times. V and J are TRBV20-1 and TRBJ2-3; the match to TRBD2 covers 8 bases. The CDR3 spans 15 residues. Looked up from germline, CDR1 is DFQATT and CDR2 is SNEGSKA (reference sequence). Trimming cost V 0 bases and J 10 bases; bases outside gene matches: 12. The CDR3 reads CSARDPERGSYAQYF. The CDR3 DNA reads TGCAGTGCTAGAGATCCGGAGCGGGGGTCTTATGCGCAGTATTTT.

The J gene is TRBJ2-1, the V gene TRBV5-1, with 12 nucleotides matching TRBD2. The trim removed 4 bases at V and 7 bases at J, leaving 9 bases unmatched. The length of the CDR3 is 16 residues. Germline lookup yields CDR1 SGHRS and CDR2 YFSETQ. In nucleotides, the CDR3 is TGCGCCAGCAGCGCTAGACTAGCGGGGGAGGGGAATGAGCAGTTCTTC. Protein: CASSARLAGEGNEQFF.

The CDR3, as DNA: TGTGCCAGCAGCCAGGGACAGGGGACCTATAATTCACCCCTCCACTTT. It is translated as CASSQGQGTYNSPLHF. The chain is built from TRBV14 and TRBJ1-6, with 10 bases matching TRBD1. Germline CDR1 SGHDN, CDR2 FVKESK. Unmatched junction bases numbered 1, after V lost 3 bases and J lost 2 bases. There are 16 residues in the CDR3.

In regard to this clonotype: One end of the junction does not line up with germline, which may come from a read error. The chain joins TRBV12-3 or TRBV12-4 to TRBJ1-6, with D perhaps TRBD1 (6 bases). The CDR3 is 14 residues long. Here the CDR3 reads CASCFGGQWAPLHF. DNA of the CDR3: TGTGCCAGCTGTTTTGGTGGACAGTGGGCACCCCTCCACTTT.

This clonotype has a handful of counts. The V gene is TRBV4-2, the J gene TRBJ1-5; no clear D gene. The CDR3 has 14 residues. V was trimmed by 4 bases and J by 5 bases, leaving 12 bases between them. In germline, CDR1 is LGHNA, CDR2 YNFKEQ. The CDR3 loop is CASSPLRVDQPQHF. Written as DNA, the CDR3 is TGTGCCAGCAGCCCCCTTAGGGTGGATCAGCCCCAGCATTTT.

CDR3 nucleotides: TGCGCCAGCAGTGACATAAGGGGGAACACTGAAGCTTTCTTT. Its translation: CASSDIRGNTEAFF. V gene TRBV5-1 combines with J gene TRBJ1-1, with a tentative D call TRBD1 (5 bases). Germline lookup yields CDR1 SGHRS and CDR2 YFSETQ. V lost 5 bases and J 1 base, leaving 12 bases between the germline ends. This CDR3 comprises 14 residues. Together with reference TRBV5-1 and TRBJ1-1, the CDR3 gives the full variable domain: KAGVTQTPRYLIKTRGQQVTLSCSPISGHRSVSWYQQTPGQGLQFLFEYFSETQRNKGNFPGRFSGRQFSNSRSEMNVSTLELGDSALYLCASSDIRGNTEAFFGQGTRLTVV.

The V and J genes are TRBV7-2 and TRBJ2-7, with D possibly called TRBD1 or TRBD2 (6 bases each). With 2 bases removed from V and 9 bases from J, the gap between germline ends came to 17 bases. The CDR3 is made up of 14 amino acids. CDR1 is SGHTA, CDR2 FQGNSA, per germline. CDR3 coding DNA: TGTGCCAGCAGCTTATTAGCCCACCGGGGGCGGCAGTACGTC. Translated, it gives CASSLLAHRGRQYV.

Here the CDR3 DNA reads TGTGCCAGCACCGGACTGATGAACACTGAAGCTTTCTTT. This gives the protein CASTGLMNTEAFF. The chain couples TRBV4-2 to TRBJ1-1; no clear D gene. The ends were cut back, 7 bases at V and 0 bases at J, with 9 bases in the middle. CDR1 and CDR2 (germline): LGHNA, YNFKEQ. The CDR3 extends over 13 amino acids.

The chain employs TRBV7-8 and TRBJ2-1; 12 nucleotides agree with TRBD2. Germline V gives CDR1 SGHVS, CDR2 FQNEAQ. V was clipped by 5 bases and J by 9 bases; unmatched bases: 11. The CDR3 is made up of 16 amino acids. The CDR3 protein is CASSPTRLAGEVEQFF. DNA for the CDR3: TGTGCCAGCAGCCCCACCCGACTAGCGGGGGAGGTTGAGCAGTTCTTC.

The table lists this clonotype with many counts. This rearrangement joins TRBV5-1 to TRBJ1-4; 8 nucleotides align to TRBD1. Germline values: CDR1 SGHRS, CDR2 YFSETQ. The CDR3 has 15 amino acids. Trimming took 0 bases from V and 5 from J; bases not matched to a gene: 3. CDR3 loop: CASSLGQGSNEKLFF. In nucleotides, the CDR3 is TGCGCCAGCAGCTTGGGACAGGGGAGCAATGAAAAACTGTTTTTT.

The chain combines TRBV4-1 with TRBJ2-1; the match to TRBD2 covers 13 bases. From germline, CDR1 is MGHRA and CDR2 YSYEKL. This CDR3 spans 16 amino acids. V shed 0 bases and J 13 bases; nucleotides not matched to a gene: 9. Here the CDR3 DNA reads TGCGCCAGCAGCCAAGAGGACGCGGGACTAGCGGGGAACCAGTTCTTC. Translating gives CASSQEDAGLAGNQFF.